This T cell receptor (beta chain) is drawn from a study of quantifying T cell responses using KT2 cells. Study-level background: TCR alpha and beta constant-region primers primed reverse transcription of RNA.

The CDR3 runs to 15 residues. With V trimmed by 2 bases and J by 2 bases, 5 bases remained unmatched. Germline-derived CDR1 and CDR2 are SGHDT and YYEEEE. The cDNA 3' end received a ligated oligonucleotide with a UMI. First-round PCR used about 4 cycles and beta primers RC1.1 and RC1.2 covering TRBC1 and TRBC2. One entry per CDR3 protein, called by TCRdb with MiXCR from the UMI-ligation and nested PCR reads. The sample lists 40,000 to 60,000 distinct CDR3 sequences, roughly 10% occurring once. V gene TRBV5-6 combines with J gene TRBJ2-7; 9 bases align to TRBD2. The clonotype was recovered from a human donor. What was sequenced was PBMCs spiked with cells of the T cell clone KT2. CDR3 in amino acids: CASSFGAGGPYEQYF. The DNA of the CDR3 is TGTGCCAGCAGCTTTGGGGCGGGAGGGCCCTACGAGCAGTACTTC.